This T cell receptor (beta chain) came from a study of regulatory T cells in long-lasting Graves disease. Construction of the TCR beta libraries employed iRepertoire HTBI primers in conjunction with Arm-PCR of CDR3 regions. TCRdb re-called the multiplex PCR reads with MiXCR, one entry per CDR3 protein. The repertoire holds nearly 350,000 distinct CDR3 sequences, with around a fifth as singletons. Regarding time point: persistent/refractory GD, antithyroid drugs over 5 years with positive TRAb. Making the TCR library involved RNA that had been extracted from PBMCs. The CDR3 is 13 residues long. In germline, CDR1 is DFQATT, CDR2 SNEGSKA (reference sequence). With 5 bases clipped from V and 7 bases from J, the junction kept 7 bases outside the gene matches.

Sequencing was performed on peripheral blood mononuclear cells (PBMCs), taken when the disease was refractory, from a patient treated with antithyroid drugs. This sequence originates from a female donor with Graves disease. The rearrangement uses TRBV20-1 and TRBJ2-7, with 11 bases that match TRBD1. The CDR3 region has the DNA TGCAGTGCTCCGGGACAGGGGGTTGGAGAGCAGTACTTC. This translates into CSAPGQGVGEQYF.